One T cell receptor beta chain is described in this entry. Its antigen target is currently unknown. No base qualities exist here, and no much larger clone lies one base off it. From cysteine to phenylalanine, the CDR3 is 15 amino acids long. The kept DNA is CDR3 alone, 45 bases in frame from the first base. V is reduced by 3 bases and J by 5 bases, leaving a spacing of 16 bases between them. The germline V gene (reference sequence) provides CDR1 LNHDA and CDR2 SQIVND. The donors were included in the validation cohort of some 120 subjects, a group kept apart from the approximately 700-subject first cohort. Receptor amplification or capture employed the immunoSEQ multiplex PCR assay. The authors' pipeline ran thus. A statistical classification framework was built to diagnose cytomegalovirus status from the catalog of TCR beta chain sequences. Held by TCRdb, this immuneACCESS table contains in-frame sequences only and omits some clones. Under half of the omission traces to an unresolved V gene where checked; the cause of the rest is unknown. V and J calls and clone size are those listed in that table; D and trimming were worked out from the DNA. The sample table lists about 150,000 clones, nearly 90% of them with a count of one. The ten largest clones represent about 10% of the sample.

These data originate in a study of cytomegalovirus exposure and HLA in healthy donors (dated by TCRdb to 2016 to 2017). Concerning the study at large: According to a later analysis, the 120 or so validation repertoires were produced on the same platform as the 680 or so repertoires of the first cohort. The study aimed to test whether cataloging public T cell receptors could reveal signatures of past pathogen exposure. A separate validation cohort of approximately 120 different subjects was used in addition to the approximately 670-subject first cohort. High-throughput TCR immunosequencing, statistical association of individual TCRs with disease status, and machine learning were combined to predict cytomegalovirus infection status.

Results and caveats for the whole study, not just this receptor: The classifier was reported to diagnose cytomegalovirus status with high specificity and sensitivity in both the original cohort and the validation cohort. Of the cluster scores, 85% to 95% were above 0 in a later analysis, which found that TCRs clustered in the first cohort also tended to co-occur in the 120 validation repertoires. Most TCR sequences were observed very rarely across donors, whereas some public TCRs were present in many individuals. According to the authors, the approach could potentially be generalized to other disease states and immunological phenotypes. The study gave a list of 150 to 200 TCR beta chains associated with cytomegalovirus. The validation cohort had no HLA typing available for a later analysis, so co-occurrence within that cohort was assessed over all 120 or so repertoires. A few of the identified cytomegalovirus-associated TCR beta chains were confirmed in vitro to be specific for cytomegalovirus antigens.

The sequence came from a young woman in good health and CMV-seropositive. In this chain, TRBV19 is recombined with TRBJ2-5; TRBD1 is possibly the D segment (6 matching bases). Sequencing used PBMCs. The bases are TGTGCCAGTAGTATTACCCAGGGGCAACGGGAGACCCAGTACTTC. This sequence encodes CASSITQGQRETQYF.